This entry describes one T cell receptor beta chain. Between the trimmed V and J ends, which lost 8 bases and 4 bases, there was a span of 11 bases. Germline V CDR1 and CDR2: MNHEY, SVGAGI. The CDR3 spans 13 residues. The table came from immunoSEQ multiplex PCR; TCRdb's copy has only in-frame clones and leaves some out. The table has roughly 500,000 clones, roughly nine tenths seen once; the top ten hold over 2.5%. This specimen belongs to a study of Ad26.COV2.S vaccination and SARS-CoV-2 variants. The treatment: over 15 received Ad26.COV2.S at low or high dose, single or two shots; roughly five received placebo; per-sample allocation not given. Sampling took place 63 days after the first vaccine or placebo injection.

This material consisted of peripheral blood, taken in a trial of Ad26.COV2.S vaccine versus placebo. The TCR comes from a person aged 18-65 years who received the Ad26.COV2.S COVID-19 vaccine or a placebo. This chain links TRBV6-5 with TRBJ2-2; tentatively, D is TRBD2 (7 bases). CDR3 nucleotides: TGTGCCAGCCTCGGGGGGCGCACCGGGGAGCTGTTTTTT. This sequence encodes CASLGGRTGELFF.